Described below is a single T cell receptor beta chain sequence and its context. This entry belongs to a study of blood T cell repertoires in COVID-19. Overall study: COVID-19 samples collected from the United States, Italy and Spain covered acute and convalescent phases. Sources were T cells, B-cell-depleted T cells, or PBMCs; the material itself was cDNA or gDNA.

Trimming shortened V by 9 bases and J by 1 base, and 10 bases separated the two germline ends. From germline, CDR1 is LNHDA and CDR2 SQIVND (reference sequence). The CDR3 extends over 13 amino acids. In the original analysis: Amplification of reference gene primers provided the estimated nucleated cell counts. Only in-frame clones appear in the TCRdb table, and some are missing; sequencing was by immunoSEQ multiplex PCR. The DNA gave D and trimming, while V, J and clone size come from that table. Found here are roughly 25,000 clones, 86% of them singletons; the top ten hold about 30%. V usage is TRBV19 and J usage is TRBJ1-3; D not resolved. The sequence came from a human donor with active COVID-19. The donor label of this sample is uncertain. The sample comprised peripheral blood. The CDR3 here is CASRSYSGNTIYF. The CDR3 nucleotides are TGTGCCAGCAGGTCGTATTCTGGAAACACCATATATTTT. Full variable domain (outside the CDR3, taken from reference TRBV19 and TRBJ1-3): DGGITQSPKYLFRKEGQNVTLSCEQNLNHDAMYWYRQDPGQGLRLIYYSQIVNDFQKGDIAEGYSVSREKKESFPLTVTSAQKNPTAFYLCASRSYSGNTIYFGEGSWLTVV.